The T cell receptor (beta chain) under discussion was sequenced for a study of cytomegalovirus exposure and HLA in healthy donors. Whole-study context: From HLA-typed donors, an early data release held some 80 million unique TCRs.

Healthy bone marrow donors made up the donor group. CMV serostatus data were not documented for this donor. Both 60 Vbeta primers and 13 Jbeta primers went into the PCR. Some clones are missing from TCRdb's copy, which holds only in-frame ones; the method was immunoSEQ multiplex PCR. The sample yields some 130,000 clones, approximately 62% seen once. V shed 3 bases and J 1 base; nucleotides not matched to a gene: 8. There are 16 residues in the CDR3. The germline CDR1 and CDR2 sequences are SGDLS and YYNGEE. Material for sequencing was PBMCs. The chain recombines TRBV9 with TRBJ2-3, with 7 bases that match TRBD2. This receptor was identified in a human donor in good health. The DNA of the CDR3 is TGTGCCAGCAGCGCTCGGGACTATCGGGGCACAGATACGCAGTATTTT. This encodes CASSARDYRGTDTQYF.